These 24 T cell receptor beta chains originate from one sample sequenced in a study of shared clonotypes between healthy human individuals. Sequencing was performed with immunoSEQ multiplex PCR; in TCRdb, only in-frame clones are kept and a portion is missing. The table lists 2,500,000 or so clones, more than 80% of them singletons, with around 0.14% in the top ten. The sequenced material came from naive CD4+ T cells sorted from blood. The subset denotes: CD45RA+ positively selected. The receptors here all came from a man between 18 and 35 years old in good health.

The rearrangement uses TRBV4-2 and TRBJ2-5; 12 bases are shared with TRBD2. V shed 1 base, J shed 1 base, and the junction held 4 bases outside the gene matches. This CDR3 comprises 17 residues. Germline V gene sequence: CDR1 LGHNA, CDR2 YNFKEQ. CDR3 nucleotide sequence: TGTGCCAGCAGCCAAGTCGCTAGCGGGGGGGCCCAAGAGACCCAGTACTTC. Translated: CASSQVASGGAQETQYF.

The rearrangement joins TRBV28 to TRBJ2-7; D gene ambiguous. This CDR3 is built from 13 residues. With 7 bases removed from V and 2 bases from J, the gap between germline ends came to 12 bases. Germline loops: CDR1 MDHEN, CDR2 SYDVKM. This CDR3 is CASTKQRPYEQYF. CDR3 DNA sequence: TGTGCCAGCACCAAACAGAGACCCTACGAGCAGTACTTC.

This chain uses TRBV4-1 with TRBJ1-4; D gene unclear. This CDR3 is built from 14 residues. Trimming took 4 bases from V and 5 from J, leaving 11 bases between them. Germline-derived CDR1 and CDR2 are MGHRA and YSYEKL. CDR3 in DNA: TGCGCCAGCAGCCTCACCGCGATCAATGAAAAACTGTTTTTT. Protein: CASSLTAINEKLFF.

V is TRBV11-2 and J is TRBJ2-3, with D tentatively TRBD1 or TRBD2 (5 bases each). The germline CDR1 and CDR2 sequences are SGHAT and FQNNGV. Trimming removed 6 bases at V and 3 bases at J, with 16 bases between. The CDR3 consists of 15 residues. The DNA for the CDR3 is TGTGCCAGCAGTGTAGCCGGGGCCCGGACAGATACGCAGTATTTT. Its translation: CASSVAGARTDTQYF.

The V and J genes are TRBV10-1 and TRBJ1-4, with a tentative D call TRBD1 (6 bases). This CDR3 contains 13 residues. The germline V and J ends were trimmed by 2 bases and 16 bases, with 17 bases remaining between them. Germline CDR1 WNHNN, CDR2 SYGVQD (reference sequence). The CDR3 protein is CASSEKIGGRRFF. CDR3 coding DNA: TGCGCCAGCAGTGAGAAGATAGGGGGGCGGAGGTTTTTT.

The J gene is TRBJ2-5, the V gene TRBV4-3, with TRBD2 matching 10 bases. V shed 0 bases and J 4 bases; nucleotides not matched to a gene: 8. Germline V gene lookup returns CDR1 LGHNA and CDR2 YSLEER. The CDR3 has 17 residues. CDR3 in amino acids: CASSQDRGLAGVETQYF. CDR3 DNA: TGCGCCAGCAGCCAAGATCGCGGGCTAGCGGGAGTAGAGACCCAGTACTTC.

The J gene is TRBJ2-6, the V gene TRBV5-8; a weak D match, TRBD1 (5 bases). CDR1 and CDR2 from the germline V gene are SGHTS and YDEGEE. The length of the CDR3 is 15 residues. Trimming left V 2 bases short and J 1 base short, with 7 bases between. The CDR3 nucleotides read TGTGCCAGCAGCTTAAGGGGTTCTGGGGCCAACGTCCTGACTTTC. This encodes CASSLRGSGANVLTF.

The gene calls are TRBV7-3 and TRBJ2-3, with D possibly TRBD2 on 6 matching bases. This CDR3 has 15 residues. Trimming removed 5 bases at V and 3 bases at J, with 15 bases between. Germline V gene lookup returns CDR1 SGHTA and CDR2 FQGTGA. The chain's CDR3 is CASSLGTLLTDTQYF. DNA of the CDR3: TGTGCCAGCAGCCTCGGGACTCTGTTGACAGATACGCAGTATTTT.

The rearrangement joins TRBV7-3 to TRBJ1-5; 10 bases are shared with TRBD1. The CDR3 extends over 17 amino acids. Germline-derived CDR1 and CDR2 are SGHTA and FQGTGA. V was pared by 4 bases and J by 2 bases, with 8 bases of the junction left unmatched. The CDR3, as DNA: TGTGCCAGCAGCTCCCTATGGGACAGGGGAGGCAATCAGCCCCAGCATTTT. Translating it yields CASSSLWDRGGNQPQHF.

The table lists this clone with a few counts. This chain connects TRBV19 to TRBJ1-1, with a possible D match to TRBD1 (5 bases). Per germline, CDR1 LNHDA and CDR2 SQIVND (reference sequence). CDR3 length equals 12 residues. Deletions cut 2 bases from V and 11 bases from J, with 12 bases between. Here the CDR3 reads CASSIRRGSAFF. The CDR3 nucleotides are TGTGCCAGTAGTATAAGAAGGGGCTCGGCTTTCTTT.

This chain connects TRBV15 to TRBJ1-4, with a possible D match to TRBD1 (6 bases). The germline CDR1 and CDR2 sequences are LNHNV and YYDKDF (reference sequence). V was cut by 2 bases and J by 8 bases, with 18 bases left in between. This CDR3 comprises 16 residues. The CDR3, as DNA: TGTGCCACCAGCAGACCTGGACAGTTTGTAGGAGAAAAACTGTTTTTT. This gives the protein CATSRPGQFVGEKLFF.

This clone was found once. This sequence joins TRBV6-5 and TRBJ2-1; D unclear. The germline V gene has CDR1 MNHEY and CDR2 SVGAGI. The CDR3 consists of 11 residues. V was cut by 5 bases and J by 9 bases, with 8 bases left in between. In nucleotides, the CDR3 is TGTGCCAGCAGTCGAGCCAGTGAGCAGTTCTTC. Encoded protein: CASSRASEQFF.

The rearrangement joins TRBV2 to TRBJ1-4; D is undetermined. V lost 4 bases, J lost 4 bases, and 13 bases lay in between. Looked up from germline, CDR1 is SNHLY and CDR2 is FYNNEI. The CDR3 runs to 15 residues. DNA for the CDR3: TGTGCCAGCAGTGTACGATCAGCCCTTAATGAAAAACTGTTTTTT. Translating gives CASSVRSALNEKLFF.

This CDR3 reads CASSFSRGQRSGGELFF. As DNA, the CDR3 is TGTGCCAGCAGCTTTTCCAGGGGGCAAAGGTCGGGCGGGGAGCTGTTTTTT. V and J are TRBV7-9 and TRBJ2-2; TRBD1 aligns across 8 bases. CDR3 size: 17 residues. CDR1 SEHNR and CDR2 FQNEAQ come from the germline V gene (reference sequence). V dropped 3 bases and J dropped 7; count of bases not matched to a gene: 13.

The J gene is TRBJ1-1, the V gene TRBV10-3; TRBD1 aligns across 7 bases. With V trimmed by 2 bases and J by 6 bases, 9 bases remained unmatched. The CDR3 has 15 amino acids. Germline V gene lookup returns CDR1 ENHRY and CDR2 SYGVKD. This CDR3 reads CAISEAGQPRSEAFF. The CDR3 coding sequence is TGTGCCATCAGTGAGGCGGGACAGCCGAGGTCTGAAGCTTTCTTT.

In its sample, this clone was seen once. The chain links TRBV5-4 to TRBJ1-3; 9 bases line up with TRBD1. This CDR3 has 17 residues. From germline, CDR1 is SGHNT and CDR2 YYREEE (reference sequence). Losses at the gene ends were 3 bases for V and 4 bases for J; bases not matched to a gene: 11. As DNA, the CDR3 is TGTGCCAGCAGCTGGACCGGGACAGGGTACCGAGGAAACACCATATATTTT. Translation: CASSWTGTGYRGNTIYF.

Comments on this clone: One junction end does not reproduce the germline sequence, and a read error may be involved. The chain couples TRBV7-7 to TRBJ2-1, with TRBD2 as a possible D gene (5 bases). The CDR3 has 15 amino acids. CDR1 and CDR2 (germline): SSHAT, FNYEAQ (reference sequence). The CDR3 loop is CASSLALGSYNEQFF. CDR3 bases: TGTGCTAGCAGCTTAGCGTTGGGATCGTACAATGAGCAGTTCTTC.

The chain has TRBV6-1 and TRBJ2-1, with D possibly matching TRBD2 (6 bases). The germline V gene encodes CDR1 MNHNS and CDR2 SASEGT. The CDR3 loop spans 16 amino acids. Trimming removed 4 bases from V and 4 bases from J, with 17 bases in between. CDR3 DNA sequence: TGTGCCAGCAGTGCCCGACTAGAAAGATCGTACAATGAGCAGTTCTTC. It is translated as CASSARLERSYNEQFF.

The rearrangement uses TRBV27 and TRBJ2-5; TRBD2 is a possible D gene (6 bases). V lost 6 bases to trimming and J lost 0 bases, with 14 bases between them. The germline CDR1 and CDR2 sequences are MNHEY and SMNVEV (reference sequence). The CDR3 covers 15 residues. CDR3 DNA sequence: TGTGCCAGCAGCGCGAGGGGACTGGACCAAGAGACCCAGTACTTC. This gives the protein CASSARGLDQETQYF.

The CDR3 DNA is TGTGCCAGCAGCTCCCCCGGGGGACTAGCTACCTACGAGCAGTACTTC. Its translation: CASSSPGGLATYEQYF. The V call is TRBV5-4, the J call TRBJ2-7; 9 positions match TRBD2. V was pared by 3 bases and J by 2 bases, with 9 bases of the junction left unmatched. The CDR3 covers 16 residues. The germline V gene encodes CDR1 SGHNT and CDR2 YYREEE (reference sequence).

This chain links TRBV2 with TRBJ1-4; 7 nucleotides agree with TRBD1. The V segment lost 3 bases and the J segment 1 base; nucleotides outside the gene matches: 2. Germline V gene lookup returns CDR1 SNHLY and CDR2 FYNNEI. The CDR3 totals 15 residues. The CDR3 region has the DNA TGTGCCAGCAGTGACAGGGGGATAACTAATGAAAAACTGTTTTTT. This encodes CASSDRGITNEKLFF.

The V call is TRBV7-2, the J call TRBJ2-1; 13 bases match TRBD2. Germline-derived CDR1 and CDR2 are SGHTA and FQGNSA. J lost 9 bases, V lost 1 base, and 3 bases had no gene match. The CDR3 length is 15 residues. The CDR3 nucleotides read TGTGCCAGCAGCTTAGGGACTAGCGGGAGCTCTGAGCAGTTCTTC. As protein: CASSLGTSGSSEQFF.

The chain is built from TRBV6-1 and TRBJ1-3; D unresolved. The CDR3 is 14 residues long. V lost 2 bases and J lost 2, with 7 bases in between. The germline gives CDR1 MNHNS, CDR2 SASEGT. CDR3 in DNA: TGTGCCAGCAGTGAACATAACCCTGGAAACACCATATATTTT. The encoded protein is CASSEHNPGNTIYF.

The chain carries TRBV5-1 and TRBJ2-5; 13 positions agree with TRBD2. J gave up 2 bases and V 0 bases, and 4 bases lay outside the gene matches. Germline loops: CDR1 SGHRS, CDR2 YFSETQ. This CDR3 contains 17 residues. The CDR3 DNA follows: TGCGCCAGCAGCTTGGTACCGGGACTAGCGGGACAAGAGACCCAGTACTTC. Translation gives CASSLVPGLAGQETQYF.